Reported below is one T cell receptor beta chain. As yet, its antigen is unknown. Per sample, no less than 5 micrograms of total RNA were extracted. This entry belongs to a study of blood T cells in healthy people across ages. Germline CDR1 is KGHDR and CDR2 is SFDVKD. Trimming took 4 bases from V and 4 from J; bases not matched to a gene: 5. The CDR3 totals 16 residues. Study conclusions and caveats: The donors' CMV status was not determined, possibly confounding changes in expanded clonotypes. Naive T cell percentage strongly correlated with TCR beta diversity.

A second PCR, run for roughly 7 to 11 cycles, used a sample-barcoded 5' primer plus a J-beta primer mix. Carrying 12 random nucleotides, a template-switch adaptor labeled each individual cDNA molecule. TCRdb reanalysed the 5' RACE reads using MiXCR and keeps one entry per CDR3 protein. The sample yields hundreds of thousands of distinct CDR3 sequences, 56% seen once. The material sequenced was blood. The receptor comes from a man in his forties in good health. The chain carries TRBV24-1 and TRBJ2-1; 11 bases map to TRBD2. Here the CDR3 DNA reads TGTGCCACCAGTGACCCGGGACTAGCGGTTTACAATGAGCAGTTCTTC. Its translation is CATSDPGLAVYNEQFF.